These 17 T cell receptor beta chains were all obtained from the same sample, sequenced in a study of CD8+CD57+ T cells in acquired aplastic anemia. The study profiled TCR beta VDJ and CDR3 using genomic DNA as template. One entry per CDR3 protein results from TCRdb running MiXCR on the reads. The sample lists around 150,000 distinct CDR3 sequences, 45% to 55% occurring once. For sequencing, patients were chosen who had shown expansion of CD8+CD57+ cells by flow cytometry. Sequencing was done on a sample of sorted CD4+, CD8+, or CD8+CD57+ T cells (not recorded which) from PBMCs. These receptors all stem from a human donor with aplastic anemia.

This clonotype has a handful of counts. The gene calls are TRBV2 and TRBJ2-7; D is possibly TRBD1 (5 bases). V was clipped by 9 bases and J by 4 bases, with 10 bases between them. CDR1 is SNHLY and CDR2 is FYNNEI in the germline V gene. This CDR3 is built from 11 residues. CDR3 in amino acids: CASRTGYEQYF. The CDR3 DNA sequence: TGTGCCAGTCGAACAGGTTACGAGCAGTACTTC.

The chain links TRBV25-1 to TRBJ2-7; the D is unclear. Germline-derived CDR1 and CDR2 are MGHDK and SYGVNS. The ends were cut back, 5 bases at V and 7 bases at J, with 15 bases in the middle. CDR3 length: 13 amino acids. The CDR3 spells CASSSNPKTEQYF. CDR3 nucleotide sequence: TGTGCCAGCAGTAGTAACCCCAAAACAGAGCAGTACTTC.

This clonotype was observed at least ten times. J is TRBJ2-3 and V is TRBV5-4; a weak D match, TRBD1 (5 bases). There are 14 residues in the CDR3. V lost 4 bases and J lost 8, with 17 bases in between. Germline lookup yields CDR1 SGHNT and CDR2 YYREEE (reference sequence). CDR3 residues: CASSPIPQDFTQYF. DNA for the CDR3: TGTGCCAGCAGCCCCATACCACAGGATTTTACGCAGTATTTT.

This clonotype was seen ten or more times. The rearrangement links TRBV25-1 to TRBJ1-6, with D uncertain. Germline values: CDR1 MGHDK, CDR2 SYGVNS. CDR3 length: 14 residues. V was pared by 4 bases and J by 6 bases, with 10 bases between. In nucleotides, the CDR3 is TGTGCCAGCAGTGCAGCCCAGCCTAATTCACCCCTCCACTTT. This translates into CASSAAQPNSPLHF. Drawing the rest from reference TRBV25-1 and TRBJ1-6, the complete variable domain is EADIYQTPRYLVIGTGKKITLECSQTMGHDKMYWYQQDPGMELHLIHYSYGVNSTEKGDLSSESTVSRIRTEHFPLTLESARPSHTSQYLCASSAAQPNSPLHFGNGTRLTVT.

The rearrangement uses TRBV5-1 and TRBJ1-1, with a possible D match to TRBD1 (5 bases). The CDR3 runs 14 residues. The V gene lost 2 bases and the J gene lost 0 bases, with 8 bases spanning the gap. CDR1 is SGHRS and CDR2 is YFSETQ in the germline V gene. The CDR3 here is CASSFGHMNTEAFF. Written as DNA, the CDR3 is TGCGCCAGCAGCTTTGGACATATGAACACTGAAGCTTTCTTT.

This clonotype was seen repeatedly, ten times or more. The chain joins TRBV11-2 to TRBJ1-2; a possible D gene is TRBD1 (6 bases). V was pared by 0 bases and J by 8 bases, with 10 bases between. The germline V gene encodes CDR1 SGHAT and CDR2 FQNNGV. The CDR3 sequence is 13 residues long. The CDR3 sequence is CASSLEGAAGYTF. The CDR3 nucleotides read TGTGCCAGCAGCTTAGAGGGGGCCGCGGGCTACACCTTC.

With regard to this clonotype: A much more abundant neighbour one base away suggests this may be a read error. DNA for the CDR3: TGTGCCAGCAGTGAGGGGGGGAGCTCCTACGAGCAGTACTTC. The encoded protein is CASSEGGSSYEQYF. The chain recombines TRBV6-1 with TRBJ2-7; 7 nucleotides match TRBD2. The CDR3 has 14 amino acids. The J segment lost 0 bases and the V segment lost 3 bases, leaving 2 bases of the junction unmatched. Germline CDR1 MNHNS, CDR2 SASEGT.

This clonotype was seen ten or more times. The gene calls are TRBV10-3 and TRBJ2-1; D remains unclear. The CDR3 is 16 amino acids. CDR1 is ENHRY, CDR2 SYGVKD, per germline. V dropped 4 bases and J dropped 7 bases, with 20 bases sitting between them. Here the CDR3 DNA reads TGTGCCATCAGTGGTGTGGCCTCCATCGCAGATAATGAGCAGTTCTTC. Translated: CAISGVASIADNEQFF.

The chain employs TRBV10-2 and TRBJ2-1, with 7 bases identical to TRBD2. V was pared by 9 bases and J by 6 bases, with 8 bases of the junction left unmatched. The length of the CDR3 is 13 residues. CDR1 and CDR2 (germline): WSHSY, SAAADI. DNA for the CDR3: TGCGCCAGTTCGACCGGGACTATCAATGAGCAGTTCTTC. Its protein is CASSTGTINEQFF.

The genes are TRBV10-2 and TRBJ1-5; TRBD1 agrees at 7 bases. Trimming removed 6 bases from V and 6 bases from J; junction bases left unmatched: 8. The germline CDR1 and CDR2 sequences are WSHSY and SAAADI. The CDR3 runs to 14 residues. For the CDR3, the DNA is TGCGCCAGCAGGCTACAGGGGAGGGGTCAGCCCCAGCATTTT. Its translation is CASRLQGRGQPQHF.

This clonotype was seen ten or more times. This sequence joins TRBV20-1 and TRBJ1-1; no definite D call. Trimming stripped 1 base from V and 0 bases from J, with 6 bases between. This CDR3 is 13 amino acids long. Germline assignment: CDR1 DFQATT and CDR2 SNEGSKA (reference sequence). The CDR3 loop is CSARGVMNTEAFF. CDR3 DNA sequence: TGCAGTGCTAGAGGAGTTATGAACACTGAAGCTTTCTTT.

A note on this clonotype: The junction departs from the called germline gene at one end, perhaps through a read error. The chain links TRBV10-1 to TRBJ1-1; D might be TRBD1 (6 bases). The CDR3 is 13 residues long. From germline, CDR1 is WNHNN and CDR2 SYGVQD (reference sequence). The CDR3 DNA follows: TGCGCCAGCAGTGACAGGGGTAACACTGAAGCTTTCTTC. Translated, it gives CASSDRGNTEAFF.

The CDR3 sequence is CASSLVTGEYGYTF. The CDR3, as DNA: TGCGCCAGCAGCTTGGTGACAGGGGAATATGGCTACACCTTC. The J gene is TRBJ1-2, the V gene TRBV5-1, with TRBD1 matching 8 bases. The CDR3 sequence is 14 residues long. V was pared by 0 bases and J by 5 bases, with 3 bases of the junction left unmatched. CDR1 and CDR2 (germline): SGHRS, YFSETQ.

In its sample, this clonotype was seen many times. This chain links TRBV7-6 with TRBJ2-2, with D possibly matching TRBD2 (5 bases). V gave up 0 bases and J gave up 0 bases, with 8 bases separating them. There are 16 residues in the CDR3. Germline CDR1 is SGHVS and CDR2 is FNYEAQ. The CDR3 DNA sequence: TGTGCCAGCAGCTTAGCAGCGGCGGCGAACACCGGGGAGCTGTTTTTT. It translates to CASSLAAAANTGELFF. Supplemented by reference TRBV7-6 and TRBJ2-2, the full variable domain reads GAGVSQSPRYKVTKRGQDVALRCDPISGHVSLYWYRQALGQGPEFLTYFNYEAQQDKSGLPNDRFSAERPEGSISTLTIQRTEQRDSAMYRCASSLAAAANTGELFFGEGSRLTVL.

About this clonotype itself: The germline gene is not matched at one end of the junction; a read error may be the cause. This chain connects TRBV3-1 to TRBJ2-5; 11 bases line up with TRBD2. Germline V gene data show CDR1 as LGHDT and CDR2 as YNNKEL (reference sequence). The CDR3 is 15 residues long. CDR3 in amino acids: CVSSPLAGGGETQYF. DNA for the CDR3: TGTGTCAGCAGCCCGTTAGCGGGAGGGGGAGAGACCCAGTACTTC.

With respect to this clonotype: This sequence may be a read error, since a much larger clone differs from it by one base. The chain combines TRBV10-1 with TRBJ2-2, with D possibly being TRBD2 (6 bases). V lost 3 bases, J lost 7 bases, and 15 bases lay in between. Germline lookup yields CDR1 WNHNN and CDR2 SYGVQD (reference sequence). CDR3 size: 15 residues. For the CDR3, the DNA is TGCGCCAGCAGTGAAGGGCCTAGCGCGGTCGGGGAGCTGTTTTTT. Translated, it gives CASSEGPSAVGELFF.

This chain links TRBV7-9 with TRBJ1-2; 9 bases are shared with TRBD1. The CDR3 is 14 amino acids. The V and J ends lost 5 bases and 6 bases, in that order; junction bases with no gene match: 7. CDR1 is SEHNR and CDR2 is FQNEAQ in the germline V gene (reference sequence). CDR3 in amino acids: CASSLRGQGHGYTF. CDR3 sequence (DNA): TGTGCCAGCAGCCTAAGGGGACAGGGCCATGGCTACACCTTC. The full variable domain, rest sourced from reference TRBV7-9 and TRBJ1-2, is DTGVSQNPRHKITKRGQNVTFRCDPISEHNRLYWYRQTLGQGPEFLTYFQNEAQLEKSRLLSDRFSAERPKGSFSTLEIQRTEQGDSAMYLCASSLRGQGHGYTFGSGTRLTVV.